Below are 4 T cell receptor beta chains sequenced from a single sample in a study of coeliac disease. This table comes from immunoSEQ multiplex PCR, and its TCRdb copy is limited to in-frame clones, with some not included. The sample lists about 4,300 clones, 62% occurring once. Sequencing was performed on lamina propria lymphocytes from the gut. The receptor set was obtained from a woman aged 70-85 years with celiac disease.

A single count supports this clone. The J gene is TRBJ2-3, the V gene TRBV5-1; D possibly corresponds to TRBD1 (5 bases). V lost 3 bases and J lost 2, with 13 bases in between. This CDR3 has 15 amino acids. Looked up from germline, CDR1 is SGHRS and CDR2 is YFSETQ. The DNA for the CDR3 is TGCGCCAGCAGCTCGCAGGGTCAACACACAGATACGCAGTATTTT. Translating gives CASSSQGQHTDTQYF. Variable domain in full (rest from reference TRBV5-1 and TRBJ2-3): KAGVTQTPRYLIKTRGQQVTLSCSPISGHRSVSWYQQTPGQGLQFLFEYFSETQRNKGNFPGRFSGRQFSNSRSEMNVSTLELGDSALYLCASSSQGQHTDTQYFGPGTRLTVL.

The rearrangement uses TRBV4-3 and TRBJ2-2; D unresolved. V was clipped by 0 bases and J by 1 base, with 6 bases between them. The CDR3 consists of 15 residues. Looked up from germline, CDR1 is LGHNA and CDR2 is YSLEER. The CDR3 coding sequence is TGCGCCAGCAGCCAAGACCCGAGGAACACCGGGGAGCTGTTTTTT. This sequence encodes CASSQDPRNTGELFF.

The chain recombines TRBV5-5 with TRBJ2-7, with 9 bases matching TRBD1. With V trimmed by 4 bases and J by 6 bases, 8 bases remained unmatched. The CDR3 sequence is 14 residues long. The germline gives CDR1 SGHKS, CDR2 YYEKEE (reference sequence). The DNA for the CDR3 is TGTGCCAGCAGCCAGGAGGGACAGGGTGCCGAGCAGTACTTC. Its protein product is CASSQEGQGAEQYF.

The gene calls are TRBV7-6 and TRBJ2-2; TRBD1 aligns across 8 bases. V shed 1 base and J 1 base; nucleotides not matched to a gene: 2. The CDR3 consists of 16 residues. The V gene's germline CDR1 is SGHVS and CDR2 FNYEAQ. The CDR3 DNA sequence: TGTGCCAGCAGCTTAGGAGGGACAGGGAACACCGGGGAGCTGTTTTTT. Translation: CASSLGGTGNTGELFF.